These 26 T cell receptor beta chains were all obtained from the same sample, sequenced in a study of blood T cell repertoires in COVID-19. The assay was immunoSEQ multiplex PCR, and TCRdb's table has in-frame clones only and misses some. The data show 180,000 or so clones, roughly 86% seen once. Sequenced: peripheral blood. The source of these receptors is a man aged 18 to 29 with acute or convalescent COVID-19.

This clone has only one observation. The chain is built from TRBV6-5 and TRBJ1-1; TRBD1 might be the D (5 bases). This CDR3 has 15 amino acids. V was pared by 6 bases and J by 4 bases, with 18 bases between. Germline CDR1 reads MNHEY; CDR2 reads SVGAGI. The CDR3 spells CASSRLPGRVTEAFF. The CDR3 nucleotides are TGTGCCAGCAGCCGACTTCCAGGGAGGGTCACTGAAGCTTTCTTT.

The chain combines TRBV11-2 with TRBJ1-1; 7 bases fit TRBD1. The germline V gene encodes CDR1 SGHAT and CDR2 FQNNGV. V lost 5 bases, J lost 5 bases, and 2 bases stayed unmatched. The CDR3 consists of 12 residues. This CDR3 is CASSKQGTEAFF. The CDR3 nucleotides read TGTGCCAGCAGCAAACAGGGGACTGAAGCTTTCTTT.

The chain carries TRBV2 and TRBJ2-2; TRBD2 matches 8 bases. V lost 6 bases and J lost 7; bases outside the gene matches: 7. The CDR3 is 14 amino acids. Per germline, CDR1 SNHLY and CDR2 FYNNEI. CDR3 sequence reads: CASRVTSGDGELFF. CDR3 sequence (DNA): TGTGCCAGCAGAGTCACTAGCGGAGACGGGGAGCTGTTTTTT.

The rearrangement links TRBV5-1 to TRBJ2-1; 7 bases match TRBD1. This CDR3 region has 12 residues. Germline V gene lookup returns CDR1 SGHRS and CDR2 YFSETQ. V lost 4 bases to trimming and J lost 12 bases; unmatched junction nucleotides: 7. CDR3 loop: CASSPGTVGQFF. CDR3 nucleotides: TGCGCCAGCAGCCCTGGGACAGTAGGGCAGTTCTTC.

V usage is TRBV27 and J usage is TRBJ1-2; 9 nucleotides agree with TRBD1. Losses at the gene ends were 6 bases for V and 1 base for J; bases not matched to a gene: 3. CDR3 length: 14 residues. CDR1 is MNHEY, CDR2 SMNVEV, per germline (reference sequence). The CDR3 DNA is TGTGCCAGCAGGCGGGACAGGGATAACTATGGCTACACCTTC. Its translation is CASRRDRDNYGYTF.

The V call is TRBV18, the J call TRBJ1-4; D is uncertain. Per germline, CDR1 KGHSH and CDR2 LQKENI. V lost 2 bases and J 7 bases, leaving 5 bases between the germline ends. This CDR3 comprises 12 residues. CDR3 nucleotide sequence: TGTGCCAGCTCACCAGGGAGTGAAAAACTGTTTTTT. Amino acids: CASSPGSEKLFF.

The chain carries TRBV29-1 and TRBJ2-5, with 9 bases matching TRBD2. This CDR3 region has 13 residues. CDR1 SQVTM and CDR2 ANQGSEA come from the germline V gene. Unmatched junction bases numbered 5, after V lost 5 bases and J lost 4 bases. In nucleotides, the CDR3 is TGCAGCGTTCGGGGTAGCGGGGGAGAGACCCAGTACTTC. Protein sequence: CSVRGSGGETQYF.

The V and J genes are TRBV2 and TRBJ2-5, with D perhaps TRBD2 (6 bases). Looked up from germline, CDR1 is SNHLY and CDR2 is FYNNEI. The CDR3 runs to 14 residues. The ends were cut back, 3 bases at V and 2 bases at J, with 10 bases in the middle. CDR3 sequence reads: CASSDGRGQETQYF. The CDR3, as DNA: TGTGCCAGCAGTGACGGGCGGGGTCAAGAGACCCAGTACTTC.

The gene calls are TRBV10-1 and TRBJ1-1, with D possibly TRBD1 on 5 matching bases. The germline CDR1 and CDR2 sequences are WNHNN and SYGVQD (reference sequence). V was trimmed by 4 bases and J by 3 bases, leaving 9 bases between them. The CDR3 is 13 residues long. DNA for the CDR3: TGCGCCAGCAGTGGATCAGGGTACACTGAAGCTTTCTTT. Translating it yields CASSGSGYTEAFF.

The rearrangement uses TRBV9 and TRBJ1-1, with 7 bases identical to TRBD1. Germline V gene sequence: CDR1 SGDLS, CDR2 YYNGEE. The length of the CDR3 is 14 residues. With V trimmed by 3 bases and J by 2 bases, 4 bases remained unmatched. In DNA form, the CDR3 reads TGTGCCAGCAGCGCCGGACAGGCAAACACTGAAGCTTTCTTT. Amino acids: CASSAGQANTEAFF. The complete variable domain, with remaining parts taken from reference TRBV9 and TRBJ1-1, reads DSGVTQTPKHLITATGQRVTLRCSPRSGDLSVYWYQQSLDQGLQFLIQYYNGEERAKGNILERFSAQQFPDLHSELNLSSLELGDSALYFCASSAGQANTEAFFGQGTRLTVV.

The chain employs TRBV5-1 and TRBJ1-1; no clear D. Germline assignment: CDR1 SGHRS and CDR2 YFSETQ. V lost 0 bases, J lost 1 base, and 16 bases lay in between. CDR3 length equals 17 residues. The CDR3: CASSLVGRPEPNTEAFF. CDR3 DNA sequence: TGCGCCAGCAGCTTGGTCGGCAGGCCGGAACCGAACACTGAAGCTTTCTTT.

The V and J genes are TRBV28 and TRBJ2-4; 11 bases fit TRBD2. This CDR3 comprises 18 residues. Per the germline V gene, CDR1 is MDHEN and CDR2 is SYDVKM. J gave up 3 bases and V 6 bases, and 13 bases lay outside the gene matches. The CDR3 nucleotides are TGTGCCAGCAGCGTAGTAGCGGGGGGGAGGGTCGTCAAAAACATTCAGTACTTC. As protein: CASSVVAGGRVVKNIQYF.

The chain uses TRBV6-5 and TRBJ2-2; maybe TRBD2 (6 bases). CDR1 is MNHEY and CDR2 is SVGAGI in the germline V gene. The CDR3 length is 14 residues. V lost 6 bases, J lost 6 bases, and 14 bases lay in between. CDR3 nucleotide sequence: TGTGCCAGCAGGAGCTCAGAGCGGGCCGGGGAGCTGTTTTTT. Protein product: CASRSSERAGELFF.

The chain has TRBV9 and TRBJ2-3, with 7 bases identical to TRBD1. The V and J ends lost 4 bases and 2 bases, in that order; junction bases with no gene match: 7. CDR3 length: 15 amino acids. Germline loops: CDR1 SGDLS, CDR2 YYNGEE. The CDR3 loop is CASSPRTGYTDTQYF. In nucleotides, the CDR3 is TGTGCCAGCAGCCCCAGGACAGGTTACACAGATACGCAGTATTTT.

The chain uses TRBV30 and TRBJ1-4; TRBD1 agrees at 7 bases. V trimming: 0 bases; J trimming: 10 bases; junction bases outside the gene matches: 8. The CDR3 covers 14 residues. Looked up from germline, CDR1 is GTSNPN and CDR2 is SVGIG (reference sequence). The CDR3 DNA follows: TGTGCCTGGAGTGTACAAGGGGGCCAGGGAAAACTGTTTTTT. As protein: CAWSVQGGQGKLFF.

This clone turned up a few times. The rearrangement links TRBV7-2 to TRBJ1-2; 10 bases match TRBD1. Germline loops: CDR1 SGHTA, CDR2 FQGNSA. The CDR3 is made up of 14 amino acids. V was pared by 0 bases and J by 11 bases, with 6 bases of the junction left unmatched. The CDR3 nucleotides are TGTGCCAGCAGCTTAGCGGACAGGGGGTCGCGATACACCTTC. This sequence encodes CASSLADRGSRYTF.

The chain couples TRBV25-1 to TRBJ1-1, with TRBD1 as a possible D gene (6 bases). CDR3 size: 15 residues. From germline, CDR1 is MGHDK and CDR2 SYGVNS. V was trimmed by 4 bases and J by 0 bases, leaving 12 bases between them. Here the CDR3 reads CASSAIDRLNTEAFF. In DNA form, the CDR3 reads TGTGCCAGCAGTGCCATTGACAGGCTGAACACTGAAGCTTTCTTT.

J is TRBJ2-1 and V is TRBV20-1; D may be TRBD1 (6 bases). The germline gives CDR1 DFQATT, CDR2 SNEGSKA (reference sequence). There are 11 residues in the CDR3. The V gene lost 8 bases and the J gene lost 3 bases, with 8 bases spanning the gap. Written as DNA, the CDR3 is TGCAGTAGACAGGACTACAATGAGCAGTTCTTC. Translated, it gives CSRQDYNEQFF.

This clone has just a few counts. This chain links TRBV15 with TRBJ1-3; 7 positions agree with TRBD1. Unmatched junction bases numbered 4, after V lost 2 bases and J lost 0 bases. CDR3 length: 16 residues. Germline CDR1 LNHNV, CDR2 YYDKDF (reference sequence). The CDR3 sequence: CATSRKTGPSGNTIYF. CDR3 sequence (DNA): TGTGCCACCAGCAGAAAGACAGGGCCCTCTGGAAACACCATATATTTT.

With respect to this clone: Different DNA sequences within this sample yield the same CDR3. The gene calls are TRBV3-1 (or the pseudogene TRBV3-2) and TRBJ2-3; D is unresolved. Germline V gene lookup returns CDR1 LGHDT and CDR2 YNNKEL (reference sequence). The V end lost 4 bases, the J end lost 2 bases, and 4 bases lay between the germline ends. The CDR3 is made up of 12 amino acids. CDR3 nucleotide sequence: TGTGCCAGCAGCCCTAACACAGATACGCAGTATTTT. Its protein is CASSPNTDTQYF.

The rearrangement links TRBV2 to TRBJ2-3; D is undetermined. Trimming took off 4 bases at V and 2 bases at J, with 10 bases between the two ends. From germline, CDR1 is SNHLY and CDR2 FYNNEI. There are 14 residues in the CDR3. In DNA, the CDR3 is TGTGCCAGCAGTGCGAGTTCGTCCACAGATACGCAGTATTTT. Encoded protein: CASSASSSTDTQYF.

In DNA form, the CDR3 reads TGTGCCAGCAGCTCAAAAGAGCGGGGTCGGTACAGCGGGGAGCTGTTTTTT. This gives the protein CASSSKERGRYSGELFF. This chain uses TRBV9 with TRBJ2-2; 7 nucleotides align to TRBD2. The CDR3 runs to 17 residues. The V gene end was trimmed by 4 bases and the J gene end by 7 bases; junction bases not matched to a gene: 16. Germline loops: CDR1 SGDLS, CDR2 YYNGEE.

The gene calls are TRBV30 and TRBJ1-1; tentatively, D is TRBD1 (5 bases). The ends were cut back, 4 bases at V and 5 bases at J, with 14 bases in the middle. This CDR3 has 13 residues. CDR1 is GTSNPN and CDR2 is SVGIG in the germline V gene (reference sequence). CDR3 in amino acids: CAWKDGGGTEAFF. In DNA, the CDR3 is TGTGCCTGGAAGGACGGCGGGGGGACTGAAGCTTTCTTT.

Only a few counts were recorded for this clone. This chain connects TRBV6-2 or TRBV6-3 to TRBJ2-7, with 7 bases aligning to TRBD1. The germline V gene has CDR1 MNHEY and CDR2 SVGEGT. With 4 bases clipped from V and 3 bases from J, the junction kept 9 bases outside the gene matches. There are 15 residues in the CDR3. Written as DNA, the CDR3 is TGTGCCAGCAGTTTTCGGACAGGAACGAACTACGAGCAGTACGTC. Its protein product is CASSFRTGTNYEQYV.

The chain is built from TRBV2 and TRBJ1-4; D is unresolved. The V and J ends lost 7 bases and 8 bases respectively, with 11 bases between them. The CDR3 is 12 amino acids. Germline assignment: CDR1 SNHLY and CDR2 FYNNEI. CDR3 loop: CASNLLLEKLFF. For the CDR3, the DNA is TGTGCCAGCAACCTATTATTAGAAAAACTGTTTTTT. Full variable domain (outside the CDR3, taken from reference TRBV2 and TRBJ1-4): EPEVTQTPSHQVTQMGQEVILRCVPISNHLYFYWYRQILGQKVEFLVSFYNNEISEKSEIFDDQFSVERPDGSNFTLKIRSTKLEDSAMYFCASNLLLEKLFFGSGTQLSVL.

The gene calls are TRBV7-2 and TRBJ2-7; 11 bases map to TRBD1. The CDR3 contains 15 residues. The junction had 4 bases not matched to a gene; V was cut back by 5 bases and J by 1 base. Germline V lookup: CDR1 SGHTA, CDR2 FQGNSA. The DNA for the CDR3 is TGTGCCAGCAGCCTCGGGACAGGGGGATCCTACGAGCAGTACTTC. It codes for CASSLGTGGSYEQYF.